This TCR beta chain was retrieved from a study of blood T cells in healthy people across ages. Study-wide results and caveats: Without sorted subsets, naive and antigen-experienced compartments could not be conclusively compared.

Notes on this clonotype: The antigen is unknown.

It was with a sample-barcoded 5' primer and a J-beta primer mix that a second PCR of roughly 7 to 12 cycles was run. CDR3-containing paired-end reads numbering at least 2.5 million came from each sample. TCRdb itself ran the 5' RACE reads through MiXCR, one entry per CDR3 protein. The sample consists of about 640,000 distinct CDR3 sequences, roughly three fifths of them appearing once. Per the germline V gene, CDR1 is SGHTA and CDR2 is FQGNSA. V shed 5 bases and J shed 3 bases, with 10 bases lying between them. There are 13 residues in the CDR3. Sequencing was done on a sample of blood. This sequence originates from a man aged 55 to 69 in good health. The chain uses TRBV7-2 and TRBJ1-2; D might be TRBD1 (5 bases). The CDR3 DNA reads TGTGCCAGCAGCGCTCAGGGATACTATGGCTACACCTTC. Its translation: CASSAQGYYGYTF.